This is a list of T cell receptor beta chains from one sample in a study of beta chain features in type 1 diabetes. Sequencing used immunoSEQ multiplex PCR; TCRdb keeps in-frame clones, though not all of them. The sample lists approximately 150,000 clones; 63% were seen once. Sequenced material: naive CD4+ T cells from blood. All receptors derive from a man aged 30-40 years with type 1 diabetes. The conserved cysteine and the conserved F or W are not part of the CDR3 here.

V gene,CDR3 length,J gene,CDR3 protein
TRBV29-1,10,TRBJ2-7,SVGTVSYEQY
TRBV28,12,TRBJ2-4,ASSSGTVKNIQY
TRBV20-1,9,TRBJ2-1,SARRYNEQF
TRBV30,15,TRBJ2-2,AWSVPPDSKNTGELF
TRBV11-2,13,TRBJ2-4,ASSRPGGAKNIQY
TRBV10-1,9,TRBJ2-2,ASSHTGELF
TRBV30,9,TRBJ2-1,AWSDSVKQF
TRBV30,10,TRBJ2-1,AWERLNNEQF
TRBV29-1,11,TRBJ2-3,SVTPRARDTQY
TRBV7-6,12,TRBJ1-4,ASSLWATNEKLF
TRBV10-3,13,TRBJ2-1,AISDSGSSYNEQF
TRBV20-1,8,TRBJ1-5,SVGNQPQH
TRBV11-2,10,TRBJ2-5,ASSQGPETQY
TRBV25-1,11,TRBJ2-7,ASSEPGHYEQY
TRBV10-1,11,TRBJ2-3,ASSGTGTDTQY